These T cell receptor beta chains were read from a single sample in a study of T cell responses to AZD1222 COVID-19 vaccine. The table came from immunoSEQ multiplex PCR; TCRdb's copy has only in-frame clones and leaves some out. Here the sample spans fewer than 300,000 clones, approximately 93% being singletons. Sequencing used peripheral blood, obtained on day 0 of AZD1222 vaccination. All receptors come from an adult in good health. The CDR3 runs from the conserved cysteine through the conserved F or W. D genes are given only for firm matches. Clone size is not always given. Where it is, it says once, few, many or a class for expanded clones.

TRBV3-1/TRBV3-2	TRBJ2-7	NA	NA	CASSQDMGGYPYEQYF	TGTGCCAGCAGCCAAGATATGGGGGGCTACCCCTACGAGCAGTACTTC
TRBV2	TRBJ1-5	TRBD1	NA	CASSGQGTKYQPQHF	TGTGCCAGCAGCGGACAGGGGACCAAGTATCAGCCCCAGCATTTT
TRBV5-1	TRBJ2-2	TRBD2	NA	CASSLDDGRDLNTGELFF	TGCGCCAGCAGCTTGGATGACGGGAGGGATTTAAACACCGGGGAGCTGTTTTTT
TRBV5-1	TRBJ1-4	NA	once	CASSSGRATNEKLFF	TGCGCCAGCAGCTCAGGAAGGGCAACTAATGAAAAACTGTTTTTT
TRBV27	TRBJ2-3	NA	NA	CASSRRGLTDTQYF	TGTGCCAGCAGCCGACGGGGACTCACAGATACGCAGTATTTT
TRBV11-3	TRBJ2-1	TRBD1	NA	CASSSPGQGVHEQFF	TGTGCCAGCAGCTCACCGGGACAGGGTGTCCATGAGCAGTTCTTC
TRBV6-5	TRBJ2-4	NA	NA	CASRHIAKNIQYF	TGTGCCAGCAGACACATAGCCAAAAACATTCAGTACTTC
TRBV2	TRBJ1-1	NA	NA	CASRGGQSNTEAFF	TGTGCCAGCAGGGGAGGACAGTCGAACACTGAAGCTTTCTTT
TRBV19	TRBJ1-5	TRBD1	NA	CASNPIDRGDNQPQHF	TGTGCCAGTAATCCGATTGACAGGGGAGACAATCAGCCCCAGCATTTT
TRBV4-1	TRBJ2-1	NA	NA	CASSQEPSGLRGVHEQFF	TGCGCCAGCAGCCAAGAGCCCTCGGGACTCCGAGGGGTCCATGAGCAGTTCTTC